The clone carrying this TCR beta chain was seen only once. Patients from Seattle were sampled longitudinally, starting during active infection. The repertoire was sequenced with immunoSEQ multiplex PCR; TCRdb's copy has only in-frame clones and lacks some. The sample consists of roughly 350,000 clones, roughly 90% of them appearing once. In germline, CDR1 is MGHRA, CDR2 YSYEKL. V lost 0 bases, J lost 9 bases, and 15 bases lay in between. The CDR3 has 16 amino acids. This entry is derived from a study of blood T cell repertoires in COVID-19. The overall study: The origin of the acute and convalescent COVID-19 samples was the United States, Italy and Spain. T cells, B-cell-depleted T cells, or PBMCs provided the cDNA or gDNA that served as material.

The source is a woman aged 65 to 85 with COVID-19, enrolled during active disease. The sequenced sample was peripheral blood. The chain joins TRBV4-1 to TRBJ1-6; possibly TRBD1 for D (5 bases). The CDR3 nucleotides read TGCGCCAGCAGCCAAGAGGGAAGGGGATGGGGTTCACCCCTCCACTTT. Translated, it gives CASSQEGRGWGSPLHF.